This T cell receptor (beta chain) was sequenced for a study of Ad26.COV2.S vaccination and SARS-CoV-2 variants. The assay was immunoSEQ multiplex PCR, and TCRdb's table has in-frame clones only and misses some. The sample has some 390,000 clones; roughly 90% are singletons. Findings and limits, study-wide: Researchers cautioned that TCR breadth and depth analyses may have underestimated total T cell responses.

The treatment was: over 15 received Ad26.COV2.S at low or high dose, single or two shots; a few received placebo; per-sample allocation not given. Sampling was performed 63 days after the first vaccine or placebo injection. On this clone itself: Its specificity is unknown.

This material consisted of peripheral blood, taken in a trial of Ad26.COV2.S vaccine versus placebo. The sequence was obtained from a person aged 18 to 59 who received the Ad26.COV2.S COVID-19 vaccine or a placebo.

In DNA form, the CDR3 reads TGTGCCAGCAGCCCCCGTCGACTAGCGGGGGCCACAGATACGCAGTATTTT. Residues: CASSPRRLAGATDTQYF. This chain connects TRBV14 to TRBJ2-3, with 12 bases aligning to TRBD2. Trimming cost V 4 bases and J 2 bases; bases outside gene matches: 7. The length of the CDR3 is 17 residues. From germline, CDR1 is SGHDN and CDR2 FVKESK.